This is a list of T cell receptor beta chains from one sample in a study of T cell responses to AZD1222 COVID-19 vaccine. TCRdb's table, derived via immunoSEQ multiplex PCR, lists solely in-frame clones and lacks some. The sample consists of about 130,000 clones, 85% to 95% of them appearing once. The source was peripheral blood, collected 28 days after the second AZD1222 dose. All receptors derive from an adult who received the AZD1222 COVID-19 vaccine. Both conserved end residues are part of each CDR3. The order of the fields is clone size, V gene, D gene, J gene, CDR3 protein, CDR3 DNA. The D gene is left open where the match is weak. Not every row has a clone size; where given, it reads once, few, many or a size class.

abundance: .
v_gene: TRBV6-6
d_gene: .
j_gene: TRBJ2-5
CDR3aa: CASSLGMGDQGETQYF
CDR3nt: TGTGCCAGCAGTCTCGGTATGGGCGATCAAGGGGAGACCCAGTACTTC

abundance: .
v_gene: TRBV9
d_gene: .
j_gene: TRBJ2-7
CDR3aa: CASSVAGGAGYEQYF
CDR3nt: TGTGCCAGCAGCGTAGCCGGCGGGGCCGGCTACGAGCAGTACTTC

abundance: .
v_gene: TRBV5-1
d_gene: .
j_gene: TRBJ1-2
CDR3aa: CASSLSGAAYGYTF
CDR3nt: TGCGCCAGCAGCTTGTCGGGGGCGGCTTATGGCTACACCTTC

abundance: .
v_gene: TRBV4-1
d_gene: .
j_gene: TRBJ2-3
CDR3aa: CASSQAGWRFGSGTDTQYF
CDR3nt: TGCGCCAGCAGCCAAGCAGGGTGGCGGTTCGGGTCCGGCACAGATACGCAGTATTTT

abundance: .
v_gene: TRBV3-1/TRBV3-2
d_gene: .
j_gene: TRBJ2-7
CDR3aa: CATSLRADHEQYF
CDR3nt: TGTGCCACCAGCCTCAGGGCGGATCACGAGCAGTACTTC

abundance: .
v_gene: TRBV3-1/TRBV3-2
d_gene: .
j_gene: TRBJ1-5
CDR3aa: CASSQYFGGLVNQPQHF
CDR3nt: TGTGCCAGCAGCCAATACTTTGGGGGGTTAGTGAATCAGCCCCAGCATTTT

abundance: .
v_gene: TRBV19
d_gene: .
j_gene: TRBJ1-1
CDR3aa: CASSSHRTKGSTEAFF
CDR3nt: TGTGCCAGTAGCTCCCATCGGACAAAGGGCAGCACTGAAGCTTTCTTT

abundance: .
v_gene: TRBV7-2
d_gene: .
j_gene: TRBJ1-2
CDR3aa: CASSLDGFNYGYTF
CDR3nt: TGTGCCAGCAGCTTAGATGGCTTTAACTATGGCTACACCTTC

abundance: .
v_gene: TRBV12-3/TRBV12-4
d_gene: .
j_gene: TRBJ1-5
CDR3aa: CASRRGSGQPQHF
CDR3nt: TGTGCCAGCAGGAGGGGGTCAGGACAGCCCCAGCATTTT

abundance: .
v_gene: TRBV6-5
d_gene: TRBD1
j_gene: TRBJ1-2
CDR3aa: CASRTETGNYGYTF
CDR3nt: TGTGCCAGCAGGACCGAGACAGGGAACTATGGCTACACCTTC

abundance: .
v_gene: TRBV6-4
d_gene: .
j_gene: TRBJ1-2
CDR3aa: CASSDDYGGGPRAGYTF
CDR3nt: TGTGCCAGCAGTGACGACTACGGGGGCGGACCAAGGGCTGGCTACACCTTC

abundance: .
v_gene: TRBV11-3
d_gene: .
j_gene: TRBJ2-3
CDR3aa: CASTVHQGTDTQYF
CDR3nt: TGTGCCAGCACCGTCCACCAGGGCACAGATACGCAGTATTTT

abundance: .
v_gene: TRBV30
d_gene: .
j_gene: TRBJ1-4
CDR3aa: CAWKSQGGEKLFF
CDR3nt: TGTGCCTGGAAGAGTCAGGGAGGAGAAAAACTGTTTTTT

abundance: .
v_gene: TRBV4-1
d_gene: TRBD1
j_gene: TRBJ2-1
CDR3aa: CASSQFLPPITGTDSYNEQFF
CDR3nt: TGCGCCAGCAGCCAATTTCTCCCCCCAATCACAGGGACAGATTCCTACAATGAGCAGTTCTTC

abundance: .
v_gene: TRBV3-1/TRBV3-2
d_gene: .
j_gene: TRBJ1-2
CDR3aa: CASSQTGSGYTF
CDR3nt: TGTGCCAGCAGTCAGACAGGATCTGGCTACACCTTC

abundance: .
v_gene: TRBV7-8
d_gene: .
j_gene: TRBJ2-1
CDR3aa: CASSLSPNEQFF
CDR3nt: TGTGCCAGCAGCTTATCCCCCAATGAGCAGTTCTTC

abundance: .
v_gene: TRBV2
d_gene: .
j_gene: TRBJ1-6
CDR3aa: CASREGQFDSPLHF
CDR3nt: TGTGCCAGCAGGGAAGGACAGTTCGACTCACCCCTCCACTTT

abundance: .
v_gene: TRBV19
d_gene: TRBD1
j_gene: TRBJ1-2
CDR3aa: CASTDRVGYTF
CDR3nt: TGTGCCAGTACGGACAGGGTGGGCTACACCTTC

abundance: once
v_gene: TRBV2
d_gene: .
j_gene: TRBJ1-6
CDR3aa: CASSVPTPWAVNSPLHF
CDR3nt: TGTGCCAGCAGTGTACCGACCCCGTGGGCAGTTAATTCACCCCTCCACTTT

abundance: .
v_gene: TRBV19
d_gene: TRBD1
j_gene: TRBJ1-1
CDR3aa: CASSQGGVNTEAFF
CDR3nt: TGTGCCAGTAGTCAGGGGGGGGTGAACACTGAAGCTTTCTTT

abundance: .
v_gene: TRBV2
d_gene: .
j_gene: TRBJ1-5
CDR3aa: CASSEGGSNQPQHF
CDR3nt: TGTGCCAGCAGTGAGGGGGGGAGCAATCAGCCCCAGCATTTT

abundance: once
v_gene: TRBV2
d_gene: .
j_gene: TRBJ2-1
CDR3aa: CASTEREVGPNEQFF
CDR3nt: TGTGCCAGCACCGAGAGGGAAGTAGGGCCCAATGAGCAGTTCTTC

abundance: .
v_gene: TRBV6-5
d_gene: .
j_gene: TRBJ2-2
CDR3aa: CASSLIGTGELFF
CDR3nt: TGTGCCAGCAGTTTAATAGGCACCGGGGAGCTGTTTTTT

abundance: .
v_gene: TRBV2
d_gene: TRBD1
j_gene: TRBJ1-2
CDR3aa: CASSGESTGRGGYTF
CDR3nt: TGTGCCAGCAGTGGAGAATCGACAGGGAGAGGAGGCTACACCTTC

abundance: .
v_gene: TRBV7-9
d_gene: .
j_gene: TRBJ2-7
CDR3aa: CASSKLQGAYEQYF
CDR3nt: TGTGCCAGCAGCAAATTACAGGGCGCCTACGAGCAGTACTTC

abundance: .
v_gene: TRBV27
d_gene: .
j_gene: TRBJ1-1
CDR3aa: CASSLRGTEAFF
CDR3nt: TGTGCCAGCAGTTTGAGGGGGACTGAAGCTTTCTTT

abundance: .
v_gene: TRBV6-5
d_gene: TRBD1
j_gene: TRBJ1-2
CDR3aa: CASSYSGGQGLSYTF
CDR3nt: TGTGCCAGCAGTTACTCGGGGGGACAGGGGTTGAGCTACACCTTC

abundance: .
v_gene: TRBV6-6
d_gene: TRBD1
j_gene: TRBJ1-2
CDR3aa: CASSYGNRGNHGYTF
CDR3nt: TGTGCCAGCAGTTACGGGAACAGGGGAAACCATGGCTACACCTTC

abundance: .
v_gene: TRBV25-1
d_gene: TRBD1
j_gene: TRBJ1-5
CDR3aa: CASRTGDQPQHF
CDR3nt: TGTGCCAGCAGGACAGGGGATCAGCCCCAGCATTTT

abundance: .
v_gene: TRBV19
d_gene: .
j_gene: TRBJ1-1
CDR3aa: CASSRSPGPNTEAFF
CDR3nt: TGTGCCAGTAGTAGGAGTCCGGGACCAAACACTGAAGCTTTCTTT

abundance: .
v_gene: TRBV4-1
d_gene: .
j_gene: TRBJ1-3
CDR3aa: CASSQSATWQAGGNTIYF
CDR3nt: TGCGCCAGCAGCCAAAGCGCGACGTGGCAGGCGGGTGGAAACACCATATATTTT

abundance: .
v_gene: TRBV4-1
d_gene: .
j_gene: TRBJ1-5
CDR3aa: CASSHGVNQPQHF
CDR3nt: TGCGCCAGCAGCCATGGTGTCAATCAGCCCCAGCATTTT

abundance: .
v_gene: TRBV12-3/TRBV12-4
d_gene: .
j_gene: TRBJ1-2
CDR3aa: CASSLQTNYGYTF
CDR3nt: TGTGCCAGCAGTTTGCAGACTAACTATGGCTACACCTTC

abundance: .
v_gene: TRBV11-2
d_gene: .
j_gene: TRBJ1-1
CDR3aa: CASSLVQGRSTEAFF
CDR3nt: TGTGCCAGCAGCTTAGTTCAGGGGCGGTCCACTGAAGCTTTCTTT

abundance: .
v_gene: TRBV5-4
d_gene: TRBD2
j_gene: TRBJ2-1
CDR3aa: CASSLALAEYNEQFF
CDR3nt: TGTGCCAGCAGCCTGGCACTAGCGGAATACAATGAGCAGTTCTTC

abundance: once
v_gene: TRBV6-1
d_gene: TRBD2
j_gene: TRBJ2-7
CDR3aa: CASSEGFSSGYGYEQYF
CDR3nt: TGTGCCAGCAGTGAAGGTTTCTCTAGCGGGTACGGTTACGAGCAGTACTTC

abundance: .
v_gene: TRBV28
d_gene: .
j_gene: TRBJ1-3
CDR3aa: CASSLLGPGSGNTIYF
CDR3nt: TGTGCCAGCAGTTTACTAGGGCCCGGCTCTGGAAACACCATATATTTT

abundance: .
v_gene: TRBV6-4
d_gene: .
j_gene: TRBJ1-6
CDR3aa: CASSEVPGNNSPLHF
CDR3nt: TGTGCCAGCAGTGAGGTCCCCGGGAACAATTCACCCCTCCACTTT

abundance: .
v_gene: TRBV29-1
d_gene: .
j_gene: TRBJ1-2
CDR3aa: CSVDRGDGYTF
CDR3nt: TGCAGCGTTGACCGGGGCGATGGCTACACCTTC

abundance: .
v_gene: TRBV20-1
d_gene: TRBD1
j_gene: TRBJ1-6
CDR3aa: CSASVGQDDNSPLHF
CDR3nt: TGCAGTGCTAGTGTCGGACAGGATGATAATTCACCCCTCCACTTT

abundance: .
v_gene: TRBV30
d_gene: .
j_gene: TRBJ1-1
CDR3aa: CAWSVLGIPEAFF
CDR3nt: TGTGCCTGGAGTGTACTTGGGATCCCTGAAGCTTTCTTT

abundance: .
v_gene: TRBV7-9
d_gene: .
j_gene: TRBJ1-3
CDR3aa: CASSSVGAGPGNTIYF
CDR3nt: TGTGCCAGCAGCTCGGTAGGAGCAGGACCCGGAAACACCATATATTTT

abundance: once
v_gene: TRBV11-3
d_gene: .
j_gene: TRBJ2-7
CDR3aa: CASSLFRKPYEQYF
CDR3nt: TGTGCCAGCAGCTTATTCCGTAAGCCCTACGAGCAGTACTTC

abundance: .
v_gene: TRBV11-2
d_gene: .
j_gene: TRBJ2-3
CDR3aa: CASSSEGDTQYF
CDR3nt: TGTGCCAGCAGCTCCGAGGGAGATACGCAGTATTTT

abundance: .
v_gene: TRBV15
d_gene: .
j_gene: TRBJ1-1
CDR3aa: CATSRDQGWDTEAFF
CDR3nt: TGTGCCACCAGCAGAGATCAGGGTTGGGACACTGAAGCTTTCTTT

abundance: .
v_gene: TRBV5-6
d_gene: .
j_gene: TRBJ1-5
CDR3aa: CASSRGYYSNQPQHF
CDR3nt: TGTGCCAGCAGCCGGGGCTACTATAGCAATCAGCCCCAGCATTTT

abundance: .
v_gene: TRBV5-4
d_gene: TRBD2
j_gene: TRBJ2-3
CDR3aa: CASSRDYGTDTQYF
CDR3nt: TGTGCCAGCAGCCGGGACTACGGCACAGATACGCAGTATTTT

abundance: .
v_gene: TRBV10-2
d_gene: TRBD1
j_gene: TRBJ2-2
CDR3aa: CASSEYRGANTGELFF
CDR3nt: TGCGCCAGCAGCGAATACAGGGGGGCGAACACCGGGGAGCTGTTTTTT

abundance: .
v_gene: TRBV7-8
d_gene: .
j_gene: TRBJ1-6
CDR3aa: CASSSGRSSPLHF
CDR3nt: TGTGCCAGCAGCTCGGGACGTAGTTCACCCCTCCACTTT

abundance: .
v_gene: TRBV15
d_gene: .
j_gene: TRBJ2-7
CDR3aa: CATSRGLYYEQYF
CDR3nt: TGTGCCACCAGCAGAGGGTTATATTACGAGCAGTACTTC

abundance: .
v_gene: TRBV19
d_gene: .
j_gene: TRBJ1-1
CDR3aa: CASSPGNGGAEAFF
CDR3nt: TGTGCCAGTAGCCCAGGGAATGGGGGGGCTGAAGCTTTCTTT

abundance: .
v_gene: TRBV3-1/TRBV3-2
d_gene: .
j_gene: TRBJ1-1
CDR3aa: CASSQSGVRWTEAFF
CDR3nt: TGTGCCAGCAGCCAGTCCGGAGTGCGGTGGACTGAAGCTTTCTTT

abundance: .
v_gene: TRBV27
d_gene: .
j_gene: TRBJ1-6
CDR3aa: CASSPAGRGRSPLHF
CDR3nt: TGTGCCAGCAGCCCCGCGGGTCGGGGTAGGTCACCCCTCCACTTT

abundance: .
v_gene: TRBV6-2/TRBV6-3
d_gene: .
j_gene: TRBJ2-1
CDR3aa: CASSDSYNEQFF
CDR3nt: TGTGCCAGCAGTGACAGTTACAATGAGCAGTTCTTC

abundance: .
v_gene: TRBV6-2/TRBV6-3
d_gene: .
j_gene: TRBJ2-3
CDR3aa: CASSPVSATFSDTQYF
CDR3nt: TGTGCCAGCAGCCCCGTTAGCGCCACCTTCTCAGATACGCAGTATTTT